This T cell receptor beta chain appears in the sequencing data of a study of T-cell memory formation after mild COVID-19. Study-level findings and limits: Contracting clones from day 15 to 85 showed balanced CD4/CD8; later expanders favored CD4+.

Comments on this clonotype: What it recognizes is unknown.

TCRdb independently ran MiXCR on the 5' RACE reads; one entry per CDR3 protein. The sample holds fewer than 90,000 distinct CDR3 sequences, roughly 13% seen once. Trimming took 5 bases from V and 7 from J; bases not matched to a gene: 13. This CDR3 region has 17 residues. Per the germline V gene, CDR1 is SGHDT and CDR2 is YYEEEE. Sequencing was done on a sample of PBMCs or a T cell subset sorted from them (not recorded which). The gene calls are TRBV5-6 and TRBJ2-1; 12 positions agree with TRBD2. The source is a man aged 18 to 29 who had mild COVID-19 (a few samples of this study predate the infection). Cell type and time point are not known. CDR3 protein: CASSSWARTSGENEQFF. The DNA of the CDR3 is TGTGCCAGCAGTTCCTGGGCCAGGACTAGCGGGGAGAATGAGCAGTTCTTC.